Below are 31 T cell receptor beta chains sequenced from a single sample in a study of T cells after yellow fever vaccination. TCRdb itself ran the 5' RACE reads through MiXCR, one entry per CDR3 protein. The sample lists around 530,000 distinct CDR3 sequences; approximately 16% were seen once. The source was PBMCs, collected 5 days after the first yellow fever vaccination. These receptors were collected from a man aged 18 to 35 who received the YFV17D yellow fever vaccine.

This clonotype was counted a few times. The DNA of the CDR3 is TGTGCCAGCAGTTACTCGACAGGGGGCTTGGGTGGCTACACCTTC. It yields the protein CASSYSTGGLGGYTF. This chain joins TRBV6-5 and TRBJ1-2; 10 nucleotides agree with TRBD1. J was trimmed by 7 bases and V by 0 bases; bases with no gene match: 5. The CDR3 has 15 residues. From germline, CDR1 is MNHEY and CDR2 SVGAGI.

The V and J genes are TRBV25-1 and TRBJ1-5; a weak D match, TRBD1 (5 bases). V was cut by 6 bases and J by 6 bases, with 18 bases left in between. Per the germline V gene, CDR1 is MGHDK and CDR2 is SYGVNS. CDR3 length: 15 residues. The CDR3, as DNA: TGTGCCAGCAGCCGGGGCGGGCCGACTGGTCAGCCCCAGCATTTT. Translating gives CASSRGGPTGQPQHF.

This clonotype turned up a few times. V and J are TRBV14 and TRBJ1-6, with no clear D. Trimming took off 0 bases at V and 8 bases at J, with 14 bases between the two ends. CDR3 size: 16 residues. CDR1 and CDR2 from the germline V gene are SGHDN and FVKESK. The CDR3 nucleotides are TGTGCCAGCAGCCAAGATAACAACCGGCAGGATTCACCCCTCCACTTT. Its translation: CASSQDNNRQDSPLHF.

Regarding this clonotype: A read error may explain this, as a much larger clone is one base away. The V call is TRBV12-3 or TRBV12-4, the J call TRBJ1-3; D unresolved. The CDR3 has 15 amino acids. The CDR3, as DNA: TGTGCCAGCACCCGGGGAGCCTTCTCTGGAGACACCATATATTTT. Protein product: CASTRGAFSGDTIYF.

This clonotype was detected a few times. V and J are TRBV6-6 and TRBJ2-1, with D tentatively TRBD2 (5 bases). The CDR3 runs to 12 residues. The germline V and J ends were trimmed by 6 bases and 8 bases, with 11 bases remaining between them. Germline assignment: CDR1 MNHNY and CDR2 SVGAGI (reference sequence). Written as DNA, the CDR3 is TGTGCCAGCAGCAACGAGGGATATGAGCAGTTCTTC. Translated: CASSNEGYEQFF.

This clonotype was seen a few times. The chain has TRBV29-1 and TRBJ2-1; no reliable D call. Trimming cost V 3 bases and J 2 bases, with 14 bases left between them. The CDR3 extends over 15 amino acids. CDR1 and CDR2 from the germline V gene are SQVTM and ANQGSEA. CDR3 sequence: CSVEWPGAPYNEQFF. The CDR3 region has the DNA TGCAGCGTTGAGTGGCCTGGTGCCCCCTACAATGAGCAGTTCTTC.

This clonotype was detected only a few times. This chain links TRBV6-2 or TRBV6-3 with TRBJ1-5; perhaps TRBD1 as D (6 bases). The V end was cut by 4 bases, the J end by 5 bases, with 15 bases between. The CDR3 consists of 15 residues. Germline V lookup: CDR1 MNHEY, CDR2 SVGEGT. The CDR3 DNA reads TGTGCCAGCAGTTCCCTCGGGGGCGCATATCAGCCCCAGCATTTT. This codes for CASSSLGGAYQPQHF.

In this sample, this clonotype turned up a few times. This rearrangement joins TRBV4-3 to TRBJ1-1; a possible D gene is TRBD1 (5 bases). Between the trimmed V and J ends, which lost 0 bases and 5 bases, there was a span of 13 bases. The CDR3 sequence is 15 residues long. Germline CDR1 is LGHNA and CDR2 is YSLEER. For the CDR3, the DNA is TGCGCCAGCAGCCAAGATTCAGGGATGGTAACTGAAGCTTTCTTT. Its protein is CASSQDSGMVTEAFF.

With respect to this clonotype: The final CDR3 position lacks the conserved phenylalanine or tryptophan, pointing to a likely read error. The rearrangement uses TRBV15 and TRBJ2-3; weak D call: TRBD1 (5 bases). The V end lost 5 bases, the J end lost 4 bases, and 10 bases lay between the germline ends. The CDR3 is 13 amino acids. Germline CDR1 LNHNV, CDR2 YYDKDF (reference sequence). The chain's CDR3 is CATSEQGADTQYS. The CDR3 region has the DNA TGTGCCACCAGCGAACAAGGGGCAGATACGCAGTATTCT.

The J gene is TRBJ2-6, the V gene TRBV4-1; D unresolved. The germline V gene encodes CDR1 MGHRA and CDR2 YSYEKL. There are 15 residues in the CDR3. V lost 6 bases and J 0 bases, leaving 9 bases between the germline ends. The CDR3 loop reads CASRQIYSGANVLTF. The CDR3 DNA sequence: TGCGCCAGCAGACAAATATACTCTGGGGCCAACGTCCTGACTTTC.

The table lists this clonotype with many counts. This chain joins TRBV7-2 and TRBJ2-1, with TRBD1 identical over 9 bases. V lost 5 bases to trimming and J lost 3 bases; unmatched junction nucleotides: 8. The CDR3 covers 16 residues. Per germline, CDR1 SGHTA and CDR2 FQGNSA. In DNA, the CDR3 is TGTGCCAGCAGCATAGGACAGGGGTCCTACTACAATGAGCAGTTCTTC. Protein: CASSIGQGSYYNEQFF. Full variable domain (remainder filled in from reference TRBV7-2 and TRBJ2-1): GAGVSQSPSNKVTEKGKDVELRCDPISGHTALYWYRQSLGQGLEFLIYFQGNSAPDKSGLPSDRFSAERTGGSVSTLTIQRTQQEDSAVYLCASSIGQGSYYNEQFFGPGTRLTVL.

The chain employs TRBV20-1 and TRBJ2-3, with D unclear. V was cut by 1 base and J by 4 bases, with 12 bases left in between. Per germline, CDR1 DFQATT and CDR2 SNEGSKA (reference sequence). This CDR3 is built from 14 residues. CDR3 region: CSARGPILADTQYF. The CDR3 nucleotides are TGCAGTGCTAGAGGCCCAATATTGGCAGATACGCAGTATTTT.

The CDR3 protein is CASSLQTGFGTQYF. CDR3 bases: TGTGCCAGCAGCTTACAGACAGGGTTCGGGACCCAGTACTTC. This chain links TRBV11-3 with TRBJ2-5; TRBD1 agrees at 7 bases. J gave up 7 bases and V 2 bases, and 7 bases lay outside the gene matches. CDR1 and CDR2 from the germline V gene are SGHNT and YENEEA. CDR3 length: 14 amino acids.

This chain joins TRBV11-2 and TRBJ1-1, with a possible D match to TRBD1 (6 bases). The CDR3 runs to 17 residues. Germline V gives CDR1 SGHAT, CDR2 FQNNGV. Trimming cost V 6 bases and J 3 bases, with 23 bases left between them. CDR3 region: CASSHLLGQTDHTEAFF. The CDR3, as DNA: TGTGCCAGCAGTCATCTTTTAGGACAGACCGACCACACTGAAGCTTTCTTT.

J is TRBJ2-1 and V is TRBV9, with 8 nucleotides matching TRBD2. V was clipped by 3 bases and J by 3 bases; unmatched bases: 5. Germline values: CDR1 SGDLS, CDR2 YYNGEE. The CDR3 covers 15 residues. The CDR3 loop is CASSARLANYNEQFF. CDR3 sequence (DNA): TGTGCCAGCAGCGCCCGACTAGCGAACTACAATGAGCAGTTCTTC.

This clonotype was observed a handful of times. The CDR3: CASSLTSGAPTTQYF. The CDR3 DNA follows: TGTGCCAGCAGCTTGACTAGCGGGGCGCCAACGACCCAGTACTTC. The chain joins TRBV7-9 to TRBJ2-5; 11 bases fit TRBD2. This CDR3 contains 15 residues. V was clipped by 3 bases and J by 7 bases; unmatched bases: 7. CDR1 is SEHNR and CDR2 is FQNEAQ in the germline V gene (reference sequence). Full variable domain (outside the CDR3, taken from reference TRBV7-9 and TRBJ2-5): DTGVSQNPRHKITKRGQNVTFRCDPISEHNRLYWYRQTLGQGPEFLTYFQNEAQLEKSRLLSDRFSAERPKGSFSTLEIQRTEQGDSAMYLCASSLTSGAPTTQYFGPGTRLLVL.

This clonotype was counted ten times or more. V is TRBV12-3 or TRBV12-4 and J is TRBJ2-2; D perhaps matches TRBD2 (6 bases). The V and J ends lost 5 bases and 5 bases respectively, with 15 bases between them. CDR3 length: 15 amino acids. Here the CDR3 DNA reads TGTGCCAGCAGTCGTACCGGGAGTTTAACCGGGGAGCTGTTTTTT. Residues: CASSRTGSLTGELFF.

This clonotype has a handful of counts. The rearrangement links TRBV10-3 to TRBJ1-2, with no clear D. The CDR3 consists of 12 residues. From germline, CDR1 is ENHRY and CDR2 SYGVKD. V was shortened by 8 bases and J by 4 bases, with 11 bases between the two germline ends. This CDR3 is CAIEATGYGYTF. CDR3 nucleotides: TGTGCCATCGAGGCGACGGGCTATGGCTACACCTTC.

J is TRBJ1-4 and V is TRBV7-9; TRBD1 matches 7 bases. Germline CDR1 reads SEHNR; CDR2 reads FQNEAQ (reference sequence). This CDR3 spans 13 amino acids. The V and J ends lost 5 bases and 7 bases, in that order; junction bases with no gene match: 4. CDR3 DNA sequence: TGTGCCAGCAGCGCGACAGGGACTGAAAAACTGTTTTTT. Protein: CASSATGTEKLFF.

This clonotype appeared many times. The chain recombines TRBV6-2 or TRBV6-3 with TRBJ2-5; 7 nucleotides line up with TRBD1. From germline, CDR1 is MNHEY and CDR2 SVGEGT. The CDR3 has 14 amino acids. V was clipped by 2 bases and J by 7 bases; unmatched bases: 7. The CDR3 nucleotides are TGTGCCAGCAGTTACCGACAGGGCTATAGGACCCAGTACTTC. As protein: CASSYRQGYRTQYF.

The chain combines TRBV20-1 with TRBJ2-4; 7 nucleotides align to TRBD1. V lost 3 bases and J lost 2; bases outside the gene matches: 10. CDR3 length equals 16 residues. From germline, CDR1 is DFQATT and CDR2 SNEGSKA (reference sequence). DNA for the CDR3: TGCAGTGCTAGGAGGAAGACAGGGTCGCCCAAAAACATTCAGTACTTC. Its protein is CSARRKTGSPKNIQYF.

CDR3 nucleotides: TGTGCCAGCAGCCAAGTTTCTTGTTTCTACGAGCAGTACTTC. Translation: CASSQVSCFYEQYF. The V call is TRBV4-2, the J call TRBJ2-7; D not certain. Germline V lookup: CDR1 LGHNA, CDR2 YNFKEQ. The CDR3 has 14 amino acids. V was cut by 1 base and J by 3 bases, with 10 bases left in between.

This clonotype has at least ten counts. The rearrangement links TRBV12-3 or TRBV12-4 to TRBJ2-7, with D possibly TRBD2 on 5 matching bases. This CDR3 is built from 11 residues. Trimming took 6 bases from V and 7 from J, leaving 10 bases between them. CDR3 DNA: TGTGCCAGCAGGGGAGAGTCGGAGCAGTACTTC. Encoded protein: CASRGESEQYF.

The chain is built from TRBV7-2 and TRBJ1-1, with TRBD1 identical over 8 bases. Looked up from germline, CDR1 is SGHTA and CDR2 is FQGNSA. Trimming at V came to 7 bases and at J to 1 base, leaving 5 bases not matched to a gene. The CDR3 has 14 residues. CDR3 nucleotides: TGTGCCAGCAACCGGGACAGGAGGAACACTGAAGCTTTCTTT. Residues: CASNRDRRNTEAFF.

This rearrangement joins TRBV7-6 to TRBJ2-7; 9 nucleotides match TRBD2. Trimming cost V 6 bases and J 1 base; bases outside gene matches: 10. Germline lookup yields CDR1 SGHVS and CDR2 FNYEAQ. The CDR3 is 16 residues long. CDR3 sequence (DNA): TGTGCCAGCAGTCGCGTGGGAGCGGGGGGTTCCTACGAGCAGTACTTC. The encoded protein is CASSRVGAGGSYEQYF. The full variable domain, rest sourced from reference TRBV7-6 and TRBJ2-7, is GAGVSQSPRYKVTKRGQDVALRCDPISGHVSLYWYRQALGQGPEFLTYFNYEAQQDKSGLPNDRFSAERPEGSISTLTIQRTEQRDSAMYRCASSRVGAGGSYEQYFGPGTRLTVT.

V gene TRBV6-4 combines with J gene TRBJ1-1; 11 bases map to TRBD1. J was trimmed by 13 bases and V by 5 bases; bases with no gene match: 12. CDR3 size: 14 residues. Germline V CDR1 and CDR2: MRHNA, SNTAGT. The CDR3 DNA sequence: TGTGCCAGCAGTCCGCGGACAGGGGGCATGAAGCTTTTCTTT. It codes for CASSPRTGGMKLFF.

This chain uses TRBV27 with TRBJ2-7; no firm D call. The germline gives CDR1 MNHEY, CDR2 SMNVEV (reference sequence). Trimming cost V 0 bases and J 3 bases, with 12 bases left between them. The CDR3 consists of 15 residues. The CDR3 is CASSLSASLLYEQYV. The CDR3 nucleotides are TGTGCCAGCAGTTTATCGGCCAGCTTACTCTACGAGCAGTACGTC.

This clonotype was recorded only once. This chain connects TRBV3-1 to TRBJ2-1, with 14 bases fitting TRBD2. The CDR3 runs to 17 residues. Germline CDR1 is LGHDT and CDR2 is YNNKEL (reference sequence). The V and J ends lost 10 bases and 5 bases, in that order; junction bases with no gene match: 13. The CDR3 spells CAISRLAGGRSDNEQFF. In nucleotides, the CDR3 is TGTGCCATCAGTCGACTAGCGGGGGGGCGATCGGACAATGAGCAGTTCTTC.

The rearrangement uses TRBV5-1 and TRBJ2-2, with a tentative D call TRBD2 (6 bases). The V gene lost 4 bases and the J gene lost 2 bases, with 9 bases spanning the gap. The CDR3 totals 14 residues. Germline lookup yields CDR1 SGHRS and CDR2 YFSETQ. Written as DNA, the CDR3 is TGCGCCAGCAGCGATAGCGGAAACACCGGGGAGCTGTTTTTT. Translating it yields CASSDSGNTGELFF.

V and J are TRBV4-1 and TRBJ2-7; a possible D gene is TRBD2 (5 bases). The CDR3 extends over 15 amino acids. Germline V lookup: CDR1 MGHRA, CDR2 YSYEKL. Trimming shortened V by 0 bases and J by 1 base, and 10 bases separated the two germline ends. The DNA of the CDR3 is TGCGCCAGCAGCCAAGAGGAAGGAGGTTCCTACGAGCAGTACTTC. Translation: CASSQEEGGSYEQYF.

This clonotype came up a few times. The rearrangement links TRBV7-8 to TRBJ2-7; 8 bases line up with TRBD1. Losses at the gene ends were 5 bases for V and 6 bases for J; bases not matched to a gene: 3. The CDR3 runs 12 residues. Per germline, CDR1 SGHVS and CDR2 FQNEAQ. The chain's CDR3 is CASSLQGVEQYF. The CDR3 DNA reads as TGTGCCAGCAGCCTACAGGGGGTCGAGCAGTACTTC.